The clone carrying this T cell receptor (beta chain) appeared many times. Its matching antigen is unknown. This record comes from a study of T-cell reconstitution after alpha-beta-depleted transplantation in children. Study-wide results and caveats: Some patients showed high day-60 TCRbeta diversity, which derived from surviving recipient T cells and thymic progenitors. It was newly produced T cells that mostly accounted for T-cell counts and diversity one year after transplant. There were reportedly several hundred expanded graft clones from which alpha-beta T cells came about two months after transplant.

The CDR3 runs to 14 residues. The V end was cut by 0 bases, the J end by 1 base, with 7 bases between. Germline V lookup: CDR1 SGHRS, CDR2 YFSETQ. Unique molecular identifiers were incorporated into the prepared TCRbeta library. From the PCR reads, TCRdb called clonotypes with MiXCR, one entry per CDR3 protein. Found here are 280,000 or so distinct CDR3 sequences, roughly 12% of them singletons; the top ten hold 20% to 30%. The specimen was peripheral blood, collected 180 days after TCRalphabeta/CD19-depleted stem cell transplant. This sequence was found in a male patient between 2 and 10 years old who had a stem cell transplant for chronic granulomatous disease, so the T cells may come from the graft donor. V usage is TRBV5-1 and J usage is TRBJ1-1, with D unclear. CDR3 region: CASSLDWGNTEAFF. CDR3 in DNA: TGCGCCAGCAGCTTGGATTGGGGGAACACTGAAGCTTTCTTT.